This T cell receptor (beta chain) was documented in a study of OX40 agonist ivuxolimab in advanced cancers. Libraries were prepared by immunoSEQ multiplex PCR; TCRdb keeps only in-frame clonotypes and omits some of them. Of approximately 69,000 clones listed, about 86% were seen once; the top ten hold under 0.75%. Germline-derived CDR1 and CDR2 are SGHTA and FQGNSA. The CDR3 has 14 amino acids. Germline trimming cut 1 base from V and 3 bases from J; bases unmatched to any gene: 1. This chain links TRBV7-2 with TRBJ2-7, with TRBD1 matching over 9 bases. The sequenced sample was CD4+ or CD8+ T cells sorted from blood, obtained in a trial of the OX40 agonist ivuxolimab. This TCR was sampled from an adult with an advanced solid tumor such as melanoma, head and neck, liver or kidney cancer. The CDR3 loop reads CASSLVTGGYEQYF. The CDR3 DNA is TGTGCCAGCAGCTTAGTGACAGGGGGCTACGAGCAGTACTTC.